The 32 T cell receptor beta chains below were found in one sample sequenced in a study of shared clonotypes between healthy human individuals. The table came from immunoSEQ multiplex PCR; TCRdb's copy has only in-frame clones and leaves some out. The sample carries more than 400,000 clones, roughly 95% recorded once. The sequenced sample consisted of naive CD4+ T cells sorted from blood. Subset described: CD45RA+ positively selected. The receptors come from a woman aged 25 to 39 in good health.

This clone was counted a few times. This chain connects TRBV10-1 to TRBJ1-1; D is unresolved. Trimming pared 6 bases from V and 10 bases from J, leaving 18 bases between. The CDR3 length is 13 residues. Germline V gene lookup returns CDR1 WNHNN and CDR2 SYGVQD (reference sequence). The CDR3 DNA is TGCGCCAGCAGCCCCTCTGGGCAAACACGAGCTTTCTTT. Protein product: CASSPSGQTRAFF.

The chain joins TRBV7-9 to TRBJ2-5, with D tentatively TRBD2 (6 bases). The CDR3 runs 16 residues. V was shortened by 0 bases and J by 2 bases, with 13 bases between the two germline ends. The germline CDR1 and CDR2 sequences are SEHNR and FQNEAQ (reference sequence). This chain's CDR3 is CASSLAKLARQETQYF. The CDR3 coding sequence is TGTGCCAGCAGCTTAGCGAAACTAGCTAGGCAAGAGACCCAGTACTTC.

The V and J genes are TRBV7-2 and TRBJ2-7, with TRBD1 as a possible D gene (6 bases). Germline CDR1 and CDR2: SGHTA and FQGNSA. The CDR3 totals 13 residues. The V gene lost 2 bases and the J gene lost 6 bases, with 11 bases spanning the gap. The CDR3: CASSLQGQSEQYF. As DNA, the CDR3 is TGTGCCAGCAGCTTACAGGGGCAGTCCGAGCAGTACTTC.

This sequence joins TRBV28 and TRBJ2-7; tentatively, D is TRBD1 or TRBD2 (5 bases each). Germline V gene lookup returns CDR1 MDHEN and CDR2 SYDVKM. CDR3 length equals 14 residues. V was shortened by 7 bases and J by 2 bases, with 15 bases between the two germline ends. The CDR3 DNA follows: TGTGCCAGCACCACCGGGACCAGTACCTACGAGCAGTACTTC. Protein sequence: CASTTGTSTYEQYF.

The chain uses TRBV5-4 and TRBJ2-7; D is perhaps TRBD1 (5 bases). From germline, CDR1 is SGHNT and CDR2 YYREEE (reference sequence). V was shortened by 4 bases and J by 2 bases, with 16 bases between the two germline ends. The CDR3 sequence is 15 residues long. CDR3 in DNA: TGTGCCAGCAGCCCGGCGTCAGGGTTACCCTACGAGCAGTACTTC. Protein: CASSPASGLPYEQYF.

V is TRBV7-9 and J is TRBJ2-7, with D possibly being TRBD2 (5 bases). Germline V gene sequence: CDR1 SEHNR, CDR2 FQNEAQ (reference sequence). The CDR3 extends over 12 amino acids. Trimming removed 11 bases at V and 1 base at J, with 12 bases between. The CDR3 bases are TGTGCCGTTGGGAGTGTGTCCTACGAGCAGTACTTC. Amino acids: CAVGSVSYEQYF.

The chain uses TRBV19 and TRBJ2-1; 10 positions agree with TRBD1. The length of the CDR3 is 16 residues. With 3 bases clipped from V and 7 bases from J, the junction kept 9 bases outside the gene matches. The germline V gene encodes CDR1 LNHDA and CDR2 SQIVND (reference sequence). The CDR3 spells CASSIRIGTGVNEQFF. DNA of the CDR3: TGTGCCAGTAGTATTCGTATCGGGACAGGGGTGAATGAGCAGTTCTTC.

The genes are TRBV11-2 and TRBJ1-1; D not resolved. The CDR3 runs 14 residues. CDR1 SGHAT and CDR2 FQNNGV come from the germline V gene. The V gene lost 5 bases and the J gene lost 3 bases, with 13 bases spanning the gap. Here the CDR3 DNA reads TGTGCCAGCAGCCCGATGGATGTGGACACTGAAGCTTTCTTT. Protein: CASSPMDVDTEAFF.

V usage is TRBV18 and J usage is TRBJ2-3; TRBD1 matches at 10 bases. The CDR3 runs 16 residues. V dropped 3 bases and J dropped 4; count of bases not matched to a gene: 7. Germline V CDR1 and CDR2: KGHSH, LQKENI. CDR3 protein: CASSPLGTGVPDTQYF. DNA of the CDR3: TGTGCCAGCTCACCCCTCGGGACAGGGGTTCCAGATACGCAGTATTTT.

The chain is built from TRBV14 and TRBJ1-1; D not resolved. The CDR3 covers 13 residues. Germline CDR1 is SGHDN and CDR2 is FVKESK. Trimming pared 4 bases from V and 1 base from J, leaving 7 bases between. The CDR3: CASSPEWNTEAFF. CDR3 bases: TGTGCCAGCAGCCCAGAGTGGAACACTGAAGCTTTCTTT.

The CDR3 coding sequence is TGTGCCAGCAGCTTGCCGGGACCTGTAAGAGGCTACACCTTC. Protein sequence: CASSLPGPVRGYTF. V is TRBV11-2 and J is TRBJ1-2; D may be TRBD1 (5 bases). The CDR3 runs to 14 residues. Trimming removed 3 bases at V and 8 bases at J, with 16 bases between. CDR1 and CDR2 from the germline V gene are SGHAT and FQNNGV.

Here the CDR3 DNA reads TGCAGCGTTGAACCACAGGATGGCTCGGGTGGCTACACCTTC. It is translated as CSVEPQDGSGGYTF. The V and J genes are TRBV29-1 and TRBJ1-2; D may be TRBD1 (5 bases). The CDR3 runs 14 residues. CDR1 is SQVTM and CDR2 is ANQGSEA in the germline V gene. The ends were cut back, 2 bases at V and 7 bases at J, with 17 bases in the middle.

The J gene is TRBJ1-5, the V gene TRBV27; maybe TRBD1 (6 bases). Looked up from germline, CDR1 is MNHEY and CDR2 is SMNVEV (reference sequence). The CDR3 contains 14 residues. The ends were cut back, 5 bases at V and 3 bases at J, with 11 bases in the middle. CDR3 in DNA: TGTGCCAGCAGTCCCGACAGGAACAATCAGCCCCAGCATTTT. Protein: CASSPDRNNQPQHF.

This chain uses TRBV28 with TRBJ2-2; no clear D gene. V was cut by 4 bases and J by 5 bases, with 5 bases left in between. The length of the CDR3 is 12 residues. Germline assignment: CDR1 MDHEN and CDR2 SYDVKM. The CDR3 nucleotides read TGTGCCAGCAGTTCCCAAACCGGGGAGCTGTTTTTT. This codes for CASSSQTGELFF.

J is TRBJ2-7 and V is TRBV10-1, with 9 nucleotides matching TRBD2. The V gene end was trimmed by 1 base and the J gene end by 5 bases; junction bases not matched to a gene: 9. Germline V gives CDR1 WNHNN, CDR2 SYGVQD (reference sequence). The CDR3 totals 16 residues. Written as DNA, the CDR3 is TGCGCCAGCAGTGAGTGGGCGGGAGGGCCCATCGACGAGCAGTACTTC. Protein sequence: CASSEWAGGPIDEQYF.

In its sample, this clone was seen once. The chain has TRBV18 and TRBJ2-7, with TRBD2 identical over 16 bases. With V trimmed by 0 bases and J by 7 bases, 3 bases remained unmatched. The CDR3 is made up of 16 amino acids. CDR1 is KGHSH and CDR2 is LQKENI in the germline V gene. The CDR3 region is CASSPPGLAGGKEQYF. CDR3 DNA: TGTGCCAGCTCACCACCGGGACTAGCGGGAGGGAAAGAGCAGTACTTC.

The rearrangement joins TRBV18 to TRBJ2-1; tentative D call: TRBD1 (5 bases). CDR1 is KGHSH and CDR2 is LQKENI in the germline V gene. V lost 3 bases to trimming and J lost 7 bases, with 10 bases between them. This CDR3 has 13 residues. The DNA for the CDR3 is TGTGCCAGCTCACCTCCAGGGCCTAATGAGCAGTTCTTC. Protein: CASSPPGPNEQFF.

The rearrangement joins TRBV29-1 to TRBJ2-3; 9 bases map to TRBD2. Germline CDR1 reads SQVTM; CDR2 reads ANQGSEA. The V gene end was trimmed by 3 bases and the J gene end by 8 bases; junction bases not matched to a gene: 12. There are 15 residues in the CDR3. DNA of the CDR3: TGCAGCGTTGAGTTGGCTAGCGGGAAATTCGGTACGCAGTATTTT. This translates into CSVELASGKFGTQYF.

CDR3 DNA: TGTGCCATCAGTGTTGAGGGGAGACAGCCCCAGCATTTT. This encodes CAISVEGRQPQHF. The chain uses TRBV10-3 and TRBJ1-5, with D perhaps TRBD1 (5 bases). Trimming took off 4 bases at V and 7 bases at J, with 11 bases between the two ends. The CDR3 loop spans 13 amino acids. Germline V gene data show CDR1 as ENHRY and CDR2 as SYGVKD.

This rearrangement joins TRBV19 to TRBJ2-7; maybe TRBD2 (5 bases). The CDR3 sequence is 12 residues long. Trimming cost V 5 bases and J 4 bases, with 9 bases left between them. CDR1 is LNHDA and CDR2 is SQIVND in the germline V gene (reference sequence). The CDR3 DNA reads as TGTGCCAGTAGTTTGACTACATACGAGCAGTACTTC. Translating it yields CASSLTTYEQYF.

J is TRBJ2-5 and V is TRBV19, with D maybe TRBD1 (5 bases). Germline V CDR1 and CDR2: LNHDA, SQIVND (reference sequence). The CDR3 contains 15 residues. Trimming cost V 5 bases and J 2 bases, with 15 bases left between them. The CDR3 loop reads CASSGEKGFQETQYF. The DNA for the CDR3 is TGTGCCAGTAGTGGCGAGAAGGGGTTTCAAGAGACCCAGTACTTC.

This rearrangement joins TRBV14 to TRBJ1-5; unclear D gene. The CDR3 runs to 15 residues. Trimming left V 1 base short and J 9 bases short, with 16 bases between. The germline CDR1 and CDR2 sequences are SGHDN and FVKESK. DNA for the CDR3: TGTGCCAGCAGCCAAGGGGCCTCCAGCCATGGGCCCCAGCATTTT. It encodes CASSQGASSHGPQHF.

The CDR3 coding sequence is TGTGCCAGCAGTATGGGACTAGCGGAAACCTACGAGCAGTACTTC. Encoded protein: CASSMGLAETYEQYF. This chain links TRBV28 with TRBJ2-7; TRBD2 matches 11 bases. J lost 2 bases, V lost 5 bases, and 5 bases had no gene match. Per germline, CDR1 MDHEN and CDR2 SYDVKM. The CDR3 runs 15 residues.

The rearrangement uses TRBV5-1 and TRBJ2-3; D possibly corresponds to TRBD2 (6 bases). This CDR3 region has 16 residues. The V gene's germline CDR1 is SGHRS and CDR2 YFSETQ. The ends were cut back, 0 bases at V and 1 base at J, with 12 bases in the middle. CDR3 region: CASSLVLERGTDTQYF. CDR3 nucleotide sequence: TGCGCCAGCAGCTTGGTCCTAGAGCGGGGCACAGATACGCAGTATTTT.

V gene TRBV5-1 combines with J gene TRBJ2-7; 7 nucleotides line up with TRBD2. Germline V gene sequence: CDR1 SGHRS, CDR2 YFSETQ. The ends lost 3 bases at V and 9 bases at J; junction bases unmatched: 15. CDR3 size: 15 residues. The CDR3 loop is CASSSWVEGGGRQYF. For the CDR3, the DNA is TGCGCCAGCAGCTCCTGGGTGGAGGGTGGCGGGAGGCAGTACTTC.

This clone has only one observation. The sample contains more than one DNA sequence encoding this CDR3. This rearrangement joins TRBV18 to TRBJ2-7; 11 nucleotides agree with TRBD1. The V gene's germline CDR1 is KGHSH and CDR2 LQKENI. With 6 bases clipped from V and 4 bases from J, the junction kept 5 bases outside the gene matches. This CDR3 has 14 residues. In DNA, the CDR3 is TGTGCCAGCTCGCCCGGGACAGGGGGATACGAGCAGTACTTC. This codes for CASSPGTGGYEQYF. The whole variable domain, filled in from reference TRBV18 and TRBJ2-7, reads NAGVMQNPRHLVRRRGQEARLRCSPMKGHSHVYWYRQLPEEGLKFMVYLQKENIIDESGMPKERFSAEFPKEGPSILRIQQVVRGDSAAYFCASSPGTGGYEQYFGPGTRLTVT.

This clone was counted once. The germline gene is not matched at one end of the junction; a read error may be the cause. This sequence joins TRBV6-1 and TRBJ1-2; maybe TRBD1 (5 bases). Germline CDR1 is MNHNS and CDR2 is SASEGT. There are 13 residues in the CDR3. CDR3 region: CASSEVSTGTARF. The CDR3 nucleotides are TGTGCCAGCAGTGAAGTTTCTACCGGGACCGCCAGGTTC.

V usage is TRBV7-9 and J usage is TRBJ2-7, with 9 bases matching TRBD2. The length of the CDR3 is 16 residues. Germline CDR1 SEHNR, CDR2 FQNEAQ (reference sequence). The V and J ends lost 3 bases and 4 bases, in that order; junction bases with no gene match: 10. CDR3 region: CASSFVIAGVGYEQYF. The CDR3 DNA follows: TGTGCCAGCAGCTTTGTTATAGCGGGAGTGGGGTACGAGCAGTACTTC.

The V and J genes are TRBV9 and TRBJ2-1; TRBD2 matches at 9 bases. This CDR3 comprises 17 residues. Germline V CDR1 and CDR2: SGDLS, YYNGEE. V dropped 4 bases and J dropped 1; count of bases not matched to a gene: 9. Here the CDR3 reads CASSRREAGGSYNEQFF. CDR3 DNA sequence: TGTGCCAGCAGCCGTAGAGAGGCGGGAGGGTCCTACAATGAGCAGTTCTTC. Supplemented by reference TRBV9 and TRBJ2-1, the full variable domain reads DSGVTQTPKHLITATGQRVTLRCSPRSGDLSVYWYQQSLDQGLQFLIQYYNGEERAKGNILERFSAQQFPDLHSELNLSSLELGDSALYFCASSRREAGGSYNEQFFGPGTRLTVL.

J is TRBJ2-2 and V is TRBV11-2; perhaps TRBD2 as D (5 bases). Germline assignment: CDR1 SGHAT and CDR2 FQNNGV. V lost 1 base and J lost 7, with 7 bases in between. The CDR3 is made up of 13 amino acids. CDR3 coding DNA: TGTGCCAGCAGCTTAGGGGGAGTCGGGGAGCTGTTTTTT. Translated: CASSLGGVGELFF. Supplemented by reference TRBV11-2 and TRBJ2-2, the full variable domain reads EAGVAQSPRYKIIEKRQSVAFWCNPISGHATLYWYQQILGQGPKLLIQFQNNGVVDDSQLPKDRFSAERLKGVDSTLKIQPAKLEDSAVYLCASSLGGVGELFFGEGSRLTVL.

The V and J genes are TRBV2 and TRBJ2-5; 7 bases agree with TRBD1. With V trimmed by 6 bases and J by 1 base, 8 bases remained unmatched. The CDR3 has 15 residues. From germline, CDR1 is SNHLY and CDR2 FYNNEI. The CDR3 loop reads CASRDVNRGQETQYF. CDR3 nucleotides: TGTGCCAGCAGAGACGTTAACAGGGGCCAAGAGACCCAGTACTTC.

This sequence joins TRBV19 and TRBJ1-1; D may be TRBD1 (5 bases). In germline, CDR1 is LNHDA, CDR2 SQIVND (reference sequence). V shed 7 bases and J shed 1 base, with 13 bases lying between them. The CDR3 is made up of 14 amino acids. CDR3 protein: CASKSDRPNTEAFF. The CDR3 DNA sequence: TGTGCCAGTAAAAGCGACAGACCGAACACTGAAGCTTTCTTT.